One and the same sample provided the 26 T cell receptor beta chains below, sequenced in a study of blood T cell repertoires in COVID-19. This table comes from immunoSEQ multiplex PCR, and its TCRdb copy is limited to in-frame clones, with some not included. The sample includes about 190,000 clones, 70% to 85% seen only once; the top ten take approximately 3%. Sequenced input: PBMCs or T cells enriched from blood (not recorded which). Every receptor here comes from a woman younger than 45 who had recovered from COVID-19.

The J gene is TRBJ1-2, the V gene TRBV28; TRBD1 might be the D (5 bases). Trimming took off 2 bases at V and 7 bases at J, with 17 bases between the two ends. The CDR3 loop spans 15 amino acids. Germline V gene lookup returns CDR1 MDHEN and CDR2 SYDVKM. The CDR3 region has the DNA TGTGCCAGCAGTTTAAGGGGAAGCCCCCAGGCTGGCTACACCTTC. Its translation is CASSLRGSPQAGYTF.

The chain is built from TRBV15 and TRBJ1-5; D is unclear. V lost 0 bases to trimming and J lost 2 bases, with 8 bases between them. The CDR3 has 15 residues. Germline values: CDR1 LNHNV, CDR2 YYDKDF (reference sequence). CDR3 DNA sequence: TGTGCCACCAGCAGAGATCAGGAACGCAATCAGCCCCAGCATTTT. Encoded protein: CATSRDQERNQPQHF. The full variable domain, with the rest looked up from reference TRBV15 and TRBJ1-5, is DAMVIQNPRYQVTQFGKPVTLSCSQTLNHNVMYWYQQKSSQAPKLLFHYYDKDFNNEADTPDNFQSRRPNTSFCFLDIRSPGLGDTAMYLCATSRDQERNQPQHFGDGTRLSIL.

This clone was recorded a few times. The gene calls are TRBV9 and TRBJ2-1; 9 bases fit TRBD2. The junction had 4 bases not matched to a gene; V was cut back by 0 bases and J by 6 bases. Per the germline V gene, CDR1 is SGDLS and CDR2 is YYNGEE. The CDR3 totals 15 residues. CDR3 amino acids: CASSVVAGGVNEQFF. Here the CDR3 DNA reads TGTGCCAGCAGCGTAGTTGCGGGAGGGGTCAATGAGCAGTTCTTC.

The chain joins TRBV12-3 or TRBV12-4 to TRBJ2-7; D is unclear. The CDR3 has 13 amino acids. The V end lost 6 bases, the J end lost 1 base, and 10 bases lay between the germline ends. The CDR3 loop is CASSLTPSYEQYF. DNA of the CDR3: TGTGCCAGCAGCCTGACACCGTCCTACGAGCAGTACTTC.

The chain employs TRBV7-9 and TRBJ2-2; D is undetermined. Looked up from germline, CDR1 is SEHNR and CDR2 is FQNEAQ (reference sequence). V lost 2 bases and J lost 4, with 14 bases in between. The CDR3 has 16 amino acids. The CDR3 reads CASSLLSGSRTGELFF. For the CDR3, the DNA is TGTGCCAGCAGCTTATTATCCGGGTCCCGCACCGGGGAGCTGTTTTTT.

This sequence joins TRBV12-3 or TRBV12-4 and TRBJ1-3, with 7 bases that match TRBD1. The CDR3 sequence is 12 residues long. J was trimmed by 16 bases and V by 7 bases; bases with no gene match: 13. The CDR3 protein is CASKDRVGRCYF. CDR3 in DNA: TGTGCCAGCAAAGACAGGGTTGGTCGTTGTTATTTT.

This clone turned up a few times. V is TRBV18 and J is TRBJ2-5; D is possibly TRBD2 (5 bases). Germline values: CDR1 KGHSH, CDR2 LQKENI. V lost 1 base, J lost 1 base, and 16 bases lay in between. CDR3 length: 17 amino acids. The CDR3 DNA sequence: TGTGCCAGCTCACCACTGCCCCGCGGAGGTACCCAAGAGACCCAGTACTTC. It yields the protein CASSPLPRGGTQETQYF. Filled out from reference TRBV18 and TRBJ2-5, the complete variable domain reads NAGVMQNPRHLVRRRGQEARLRCSPMKGHSHVYWYRQLPEEGLKFMVYLQKENIIDESGMPKERFSAEFPKEGPSILRIQQVVRGDSAAYFCASSPLPRGGTQETQYFGPGTRLLVL.

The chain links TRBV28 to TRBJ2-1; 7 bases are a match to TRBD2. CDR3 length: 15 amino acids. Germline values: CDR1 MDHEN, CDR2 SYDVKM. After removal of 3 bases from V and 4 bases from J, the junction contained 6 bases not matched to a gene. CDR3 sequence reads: CASSLAGVPYNEQFF. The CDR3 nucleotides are TGTGCCAGCAGTTTGGCGGGAGTACCTTACAATGAGCAGTTCTTC. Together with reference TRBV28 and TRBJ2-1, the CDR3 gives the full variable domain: DVKVTQSSRYLVKRTGEKVFLECVQDMDHENMFWYRQDPGLGLRLIYFSYDVKMKEKGDIPEGYSVSREKKERFSLILESASTNQTSMYLCASSLAGVPYNEQFFGPGTRLTVL.

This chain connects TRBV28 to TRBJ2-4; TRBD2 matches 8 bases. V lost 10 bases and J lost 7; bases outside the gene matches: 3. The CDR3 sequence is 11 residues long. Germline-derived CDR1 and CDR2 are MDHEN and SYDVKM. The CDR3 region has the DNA TGTGCCATCCGGGGGGGGAACATTCAGTACTTC. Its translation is CAIRGGNIQYF.

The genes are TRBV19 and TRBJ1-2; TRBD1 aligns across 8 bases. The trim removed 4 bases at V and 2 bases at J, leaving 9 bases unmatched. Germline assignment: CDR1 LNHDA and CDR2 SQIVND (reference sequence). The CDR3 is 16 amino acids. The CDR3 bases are TGTGCCAGTAGTACCCCGCCCGGGACAGGCAACTATGGCTACACCTTC. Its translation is CASSTPPGTGNYGYTF.

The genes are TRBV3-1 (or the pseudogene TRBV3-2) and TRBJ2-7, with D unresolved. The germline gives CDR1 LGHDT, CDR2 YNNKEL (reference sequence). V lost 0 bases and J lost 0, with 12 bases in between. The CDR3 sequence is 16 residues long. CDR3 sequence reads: CASSQDTGYNSYEQYF. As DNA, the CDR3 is TGTGCCAGCAGCCAAGATACTGGTTATAACTCCTACGAGCAGTACTTC.

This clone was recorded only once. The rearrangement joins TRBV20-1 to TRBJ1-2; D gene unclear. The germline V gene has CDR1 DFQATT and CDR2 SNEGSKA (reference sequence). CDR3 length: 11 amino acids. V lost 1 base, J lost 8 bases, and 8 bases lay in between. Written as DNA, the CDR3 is TGCAGTGCTAGAGTAACTGCCGGCTACACCTTC. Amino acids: CSARVTAGYTF.

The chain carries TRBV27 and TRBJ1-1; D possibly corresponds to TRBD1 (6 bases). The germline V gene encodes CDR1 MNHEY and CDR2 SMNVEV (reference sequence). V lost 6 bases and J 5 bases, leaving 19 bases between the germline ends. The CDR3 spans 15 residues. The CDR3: CASRGMKGGITEAFF. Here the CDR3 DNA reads TGTGCCAGCAGGGGCATGAAGGGGGGGATTACTGAAGCTTTCTTT.

The CDR3 nucleotides are TGTGCCAGTAGTACCACGGACAGGACCTCTGGAAACACCATATATTTT. Its protein product is CASSTTDRTSGNTIYF. The chain is built from TRBV19 and TRBJ1-3, with TRBD1 identical over 7 bases. CDR3 length: 16 amino acids. Germline V gene data show CDR1 as LNHDA and CDR2 as SQIVND (reference sequence). The trim removed 4 bases at V and 0 bases at J, leaving 6 bases unmatched.

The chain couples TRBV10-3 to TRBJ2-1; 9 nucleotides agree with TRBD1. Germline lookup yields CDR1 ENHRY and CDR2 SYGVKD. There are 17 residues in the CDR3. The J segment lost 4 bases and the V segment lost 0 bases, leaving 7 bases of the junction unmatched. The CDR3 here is CAISESRGTGSYNEQFF. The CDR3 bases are TGTGCCATCAGTGAGTCGAGGGGGACAGGGTCTTACAATGAGCAGTTCTTC.

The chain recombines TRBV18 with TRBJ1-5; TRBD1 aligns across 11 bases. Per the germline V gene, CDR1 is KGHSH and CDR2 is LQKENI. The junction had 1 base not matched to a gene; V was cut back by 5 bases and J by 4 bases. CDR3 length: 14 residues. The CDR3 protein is CASSGTGGNQPQHF. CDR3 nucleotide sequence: TGTGCCAGCTCAGGGACAGGGGGTAATCAGCCCCAGCATTTT. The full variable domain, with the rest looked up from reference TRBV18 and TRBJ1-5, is NAGVMQNPRHLVRRRGQEARLRCSPMKGHSHVYWYRQLPEEGLKFMVYLQKENIIDESGMPKERFSAEFPKEGPSILRIQQVVRGDSAAYFCASSGTGGNQPQHFGDGTRLSIL.

CDR3 amino acids: CAWSIWGPTNTEAFF. The CDR3 DNA follows: TGTGCCTGGAGCATTTGGGGCCCAACAAACACTGAAGCTTTCTTT. This chain connects TRBV30 to TRBJ1-1, with TRBD1 as a possible D gene (5 bases). CDR3 size: 15 residues. Trimming took 3 bases from V and 2 from J, leaving 16 bases between them. Germline CDR1 and CDR2: GTSNPN and SVGIG (reference sequence). Full variable domain (missing parts from reference TRBV30 and TRBJ1-1): SQTIHQWPATLVQPVGSPLSLECTVEGTSNPNLYWYRQAAGRGLQLLFYSVGIGQISSEVPQNLSASRPQDRQFILSSKKLLLSDSGFYLCAWSIWGPTNTEAFFGQGTRLTVV.

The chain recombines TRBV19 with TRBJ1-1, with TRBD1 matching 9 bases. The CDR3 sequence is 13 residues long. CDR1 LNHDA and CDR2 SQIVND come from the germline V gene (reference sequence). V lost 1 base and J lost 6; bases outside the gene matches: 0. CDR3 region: CASSIGTGAEAFF. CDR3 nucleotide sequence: TGTGCCAGTAGTATAGGGACAGGGGCTGAAGCTTTCTTT.

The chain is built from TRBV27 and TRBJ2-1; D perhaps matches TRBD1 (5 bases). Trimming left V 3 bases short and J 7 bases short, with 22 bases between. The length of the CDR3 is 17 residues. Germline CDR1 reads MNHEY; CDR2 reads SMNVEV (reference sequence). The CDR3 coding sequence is TGTGCCAGCAGTTTCCATTTGGGGCTCCGATCTAGGAATGAGCAGTTCTTC. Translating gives CASSFHLGLRSRNEQFF.

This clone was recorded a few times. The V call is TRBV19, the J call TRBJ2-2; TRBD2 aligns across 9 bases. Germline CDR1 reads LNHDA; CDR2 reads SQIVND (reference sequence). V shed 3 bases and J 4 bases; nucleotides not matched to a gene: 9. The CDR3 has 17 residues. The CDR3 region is CASSIAWAGGATGELFF. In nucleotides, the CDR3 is TGTGCCAGTAGTATTGCTTGGGCGGGAGGGGCCACCGGGGAGCTGTTTTTT.

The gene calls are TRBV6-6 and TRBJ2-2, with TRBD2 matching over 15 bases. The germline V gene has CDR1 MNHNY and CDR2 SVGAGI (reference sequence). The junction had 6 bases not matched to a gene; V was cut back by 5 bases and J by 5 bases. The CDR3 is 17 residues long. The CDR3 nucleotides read TGTGCCAGCAGTCCCGGACTAGCGGGAGGGCCGACCGGGGAGCTGTTTTTT. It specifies CASSPGLAGGPTGELFF.

The CDR3 sequence: CASREWSTEQFF. The CDR3 DNA reads as TGTGCCAGCAGAGAATGGAGTACTGAGCAGTTCTTC. The J gene is TRBJ2-1, the V gene TRBV11-2; D is unclear. CDR1 is SGHAT, CDR2 FQNNGV, per germline. V was pared by 6 bases and J by 9 bases, with 12 bases between. The CDR3 totals 12 residues.

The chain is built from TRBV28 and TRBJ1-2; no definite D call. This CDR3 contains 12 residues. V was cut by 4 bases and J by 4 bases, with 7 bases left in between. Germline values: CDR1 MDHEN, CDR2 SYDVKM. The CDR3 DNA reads TGTGCCAGCAGTTGGGCCGTCTATGGCTACACCTTC. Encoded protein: CASSWAVYGYTF.

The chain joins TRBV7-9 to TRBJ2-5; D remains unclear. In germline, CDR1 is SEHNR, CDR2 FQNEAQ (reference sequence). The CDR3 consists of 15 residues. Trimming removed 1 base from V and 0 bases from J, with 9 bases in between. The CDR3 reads CASSLEAVHQETQYF. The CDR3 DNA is TGTGCCAGCAGCTTAGAGGCGGTACACCAAGAGACCCAGTACTTC.

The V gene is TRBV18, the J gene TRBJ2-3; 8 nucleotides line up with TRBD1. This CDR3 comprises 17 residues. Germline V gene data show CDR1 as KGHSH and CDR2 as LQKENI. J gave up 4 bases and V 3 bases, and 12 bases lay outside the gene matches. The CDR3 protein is CASSPGRGRLEADTQYF. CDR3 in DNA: TGTGCCAGCTCACCGGGCAGGGGGCGCCTTGAAGCAGATACGCAGTATTTT.

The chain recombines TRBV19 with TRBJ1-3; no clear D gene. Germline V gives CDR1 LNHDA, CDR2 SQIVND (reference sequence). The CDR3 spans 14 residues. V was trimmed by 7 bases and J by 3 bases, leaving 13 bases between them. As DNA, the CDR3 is TGTGCCAGTAACCCTACGGAGGTTGGAAACACCATATATTTT. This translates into CASNPTEVGNTIYF.